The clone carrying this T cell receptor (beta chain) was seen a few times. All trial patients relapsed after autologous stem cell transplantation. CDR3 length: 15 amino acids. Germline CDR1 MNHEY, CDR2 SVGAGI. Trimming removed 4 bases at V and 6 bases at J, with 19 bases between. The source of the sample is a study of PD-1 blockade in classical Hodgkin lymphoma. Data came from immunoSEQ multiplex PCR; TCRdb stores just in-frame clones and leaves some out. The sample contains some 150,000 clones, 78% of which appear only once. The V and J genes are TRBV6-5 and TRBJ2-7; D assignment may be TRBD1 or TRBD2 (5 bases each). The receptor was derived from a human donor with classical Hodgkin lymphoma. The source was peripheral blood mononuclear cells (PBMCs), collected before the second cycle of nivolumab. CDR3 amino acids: CASSFSQTLGGEQYF. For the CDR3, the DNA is TGTGCCAGCAGTTTTAGTCAGACCCTTGGGGGCGAGCAGTACTTC.